The clone carrying this T cell receptor (beta chain) was detected only a few times. The CDR3 length is 15 residues. Germline V CDR1 and CDR2: SGHNT, YENEEA. The junction had 3 bases not matched to a gene; V was cut back by 4 bases and J by 0 bases. As for treatment: randomized to nivolumab then ipilimumab (arm A) or the reverse (arm B). None of the patients previously received DNA-damaging chemotherapy. Clones were read by immunoSEQ multiplex PCR, and TCRdb kept only the in-frame ones, dropping some. The profile covers around 2,500 clones, with approximately 26% appearing a single time and roughly 15% taken by the ten largest. This entry comes from a study of sequential checkpoint blockade in melanoma. About the research overall: After both sequences, patients received maintenance nivolumab. Under 25 patients had matched tumor biopsies before treatment and at week 13 after nivolumab or ipilimumab alone.

This sequence was found in a human donor with melanoma. The starting material was tumor tissue (inferred from file names), obtained from a patient given nivolumab and ipilimumab in sequence. This chain uses TRBV11-3 with TRBJ2-3; TRBD2 matches at 8 bases. CDR3 coding DNA: TGTGCCAGCAGCTCTCTAGCGGGTAGCACAGATACGCAGTATTTT. Its protein is CASSSLAGSTDTQYF.